This T cell receptor beta chain came from a study of blood T cell repertoires in COVID-19. Study-level information: Whether acute or convalescent, the COVID-19 samples came from the United States, Italy and Spain.

Clones were sequenced by immunoSEQ multiplex PCR, and TCRdb holds only the in-frame ones, with some missing. The profile shows about 120,000 clones, around 89% of them singletons. This sequence originates from a human donor with acute or convalescent COVID-19. The donor label of this sample is uncertain. Sequencing was performed on peripheral blood.

CDR3 residues: CASSLIQSTDTQYF. The CDR3 DNA reads as TGCGCCAGCAGCTTGATTCAATCCACAGATACGCAGTATTTT. The chain is built from TRBV5-1 and TRBJ2-3; D not certain. Germline V CDR1 and CDR2: SGHRS, YFSETQ. Trimming removed 1 base at V and 2 bases at J, with 8 bases between. This CDR3 is 14 amino acids long.